A single sample is the source of the 22 T cell receptor beta chains below, sequenced in a study of beta chain features in type 1 diabetes. All of the isolated RNA was reverse transcribed, so expressed TCRB transcripts were sequenced. The protocol was immunoSEQ multiplex PCR, while the TCRdb copy is restricted to in-frame clones and leaves out a portion. The sample contains approximately 160,000 clones, roughly 8.1% of which appear only once. The sequenced material came from central memory CD4+ T cells from blood. The receptors were gathered from a man younger than 35 in good health.

The chain combines TRBV28 with TRBJ2-7; 12 positions match TRBD2. This CDR3 has 14 amino acids. CDR1 and CDR2 (germline): MDHEN, SYDVKM. Unmatched junction bases numbered 8, after V lost 9 bases and J lost 5 bases. CDR3 sequence reads: CASGSSGRGDEQYF. The DNA of the CDR3 is TGTGCCAGTGGCTCTAGCGGGAGGGGGGACGAGCAGTACTTC.

In this sample, this clone turned up a few times. The chain has TRBV5-4 and TRBJ1-2; possibly TRBD1 for D (5 bases). Germline CDR1 reads SGHNT; CDR2 reads YYREEE (reference sequence). With 0 bases removed from V and 3 bases from J, the gap between germline ends came to 9 bases. The length of the CDR3 is 14 residues. The CDR3, as DNA: TGTGCCAGCAGCTTGGCCTTCAGGGACTATGGCTACACCTTC. Amino acids: CASSLAFRDYGYTF.

This rearrangement joins TRBV2 to TRBJ2-1, with TRBD2 identical over 7 bases. The germline CDR1 and CDR2 sequences are SNHLY and FYNNEI. The CDR3 contains 15 residues. V lost 6 bases, J lost 5 bases, and 10 bases stayed unmatched. CDR3 loop: CASSDHTLADNEQFF. DNA for the CDR3: TGTGCCAGCAGCGATCACACGCTAGCGGACAATGAGCAGTTCTTC.

The rearrangement joins TRBV28 to TRBJ2-7, with 10 bases identical to TRBD1. The CDR3 runs 16 residues. J gave up 2 bases and V 4 bases, and 8 bases lay outside the gene matches. The germline gives CDR1 MDHEN, CDR2 SYDVKM. In nucleotides, the CDR3 is TGTGCCAGCAGTTCCCCCGGGACAGGGGAAACCTACGAGCAGTACTTC. It is translated as CASSSPGTGETYEQYF.

The gene calls are TRBV7-3 and TRBJ2-3; possibly TRBD2 for D (6 bases). Germline lookup yields CDR1 SGHTA and CDR2 FQGTGA. The CDR3 covers 17 residues. The V end was cut by 0 bases, the J end by 1 base, with 14 bases between. This chain's CDR3 is CASSLTGGPLGTDTQYF. CDR3 DNA sequence: TGTGCCAGCAGCTTAACGGGGGGACCACTAGGCACAGATACGCAGTATTTT.

The V call is TRBV7-9, the J call TRBJ2-3, with D possibly being TRBD1 (5 bases). The V end lost 1 base, the J end lost 6 bases, and 17 bases lay between the germline ends. This CDR3 is 16 amino acids long. Per germline, CDR1 SEHNR and CDR2 FQNEAQ (reference sequence). Written as DNA, the CDR3 is TGTGCCAGCAGCTTAGGTATCAGGGCCGGTCGGGATACGCAGTATTTT. Its translation: CASSLGIRAGRDTQYF.

This clone came up a few times. The V call is TRBV6-6, the J call TRBJ1-1, with D hard to call. With 4 bases removed from V and 6 bases from J, the gap between germline ends came to 6 bases. The CDR3 extends over 11 amino acids. CDR1 is MNHNY and CDR2 is SVGAGI in the germline V gene (reference sequence). CDR3: CASSLEAEAFF. The CDR3 DNA reads as TGTGCCAGCAGTTTGGAGGCTGAAGCTTTCTTT.

This clone was seen a few times. This chain connects TRBV18 to TRBJ1-2; no definite D call. The germline V gene has CDR1 KGHSH and CDR2 LQKENI. The CDR3 contains 14 residues. V was cut by 3 bases and J by 4 bases, with 12 bases left in between. CDR3 sequence reads: CASSPLGGTYGYTF. CDR3 in DNA: TGTGCCAGCTCACCTTTGGGAGGCACCTATGGCTACACCTTC.

The sample holds a few counts of this clone. The V and J genes are TRBV9 and TRBJ2-1; the match to TRBD2 covers 12 bases. In germline, CDR1 is SGDLS, CDR2 YYNGEE. The CDR3 runs 18 residues. With V trimmed by 3 bases and J by 6 bases, 13 bases remained unmatched. This CDR3 reads CASSDGLAGGPLGNEQFF. CDR3 bases: TGTGCCAGCAGCGACGGGCTAGCGGGAGGGCCTTTGGGCAATGAGCAGTTCTTC.

This sequence joins TRBV5-4 and TRBJ2-3, with 8 nucleotides matching TRBD2. V gave up 0 bases and J gave up 5 bases; unmatched junction bases: 8. The CDR3 runs 16 residues. CDR1 SGHNT and CDR2 YYREEE come from the germline V gene (reference sequence). CDR3 loop: CASSLVGGGGRDTQYF. The CDR3 nucleotides read TGTGCCAGCAGCTTGGTGGGTGGCGGGGGGCGAGATACGCAGTATTTT.

This chain joins TRBV7-2 and TRBJ1-2; TRBD1 matches at 9 bases. Germline CDR1 SGHTA, CDR2 FQGNSA. The CDR3 is made up of 16 amino acids. With V trimmed by 4 bases and J by 1 base, 7 bases remained unmatched. CDR3 protein: CASSSTRDRVNYGYTF. CDR3 sequence (DNA): TGTGCCAGCAGCTCAACCCGGGACAGGGTTAACTATGGCTACACCTTC.

Concerning this clone itself: It may be a read error: a sequence one base away is much more abundant. V and J are TRBV11-2 and TRBJ2-3; D not resolved. The V end lost 5 bases, the J end lost 0 bases, and 3 bases lay between the germline ends. The CDR3 runs to 12 residues. Looked up from germline, CDR1 is SGHAT and CDR2 is FQNNGV. CDR3 sequence (DNA): TGTGCCAGCAGCCGTAGCACAGATACGCAGTATTTT. It is translated as CASSRSTDTQYF.

The chain is built from TRBV12-2 and TRBJ2-1; the D segment call TRBD2 is taken from the table without a DNA check. TRBV12-2 is shown as a pseudogene. This CDR3 contains 17 residues. Written as DNA, the CDR3 is TGTGCAAGTCGCTTGGGACTAGCGGGAGGGCCGGGCAATGAGCAGTTCTTC. Protein product: CASRLGLAGGPGNEQFF.

There are a few counts of this clone. The chain carries TRBV7-3 and TRBJ2-5; D may be TRBD2 (5 bases). The germline gives CDR1 SGHTA, CDR2 FQGTGA. Between the trimmed V and J ends, which lost 2 bases and 5 bases, there was a span of 12 bases. CDR3 length: 14 residues. CDR3 region: CASSLRASSETQYF. The CDR3 coding sequence is TGTGCCAGCAGCTTACGTGCTAGCTCGGAGACCCAGTACTTC.

This clone was seen at least ten times. The chain employs TRBV7-2 and TRBJ2-6; TRBD2 is a possible D gene (5 bases). V lost 2 bases and J lost 0, with 5 bases in between. The germline CDR1 and CDR2 sequences are SGHTA and FQGNSA. This CDR3 contains 15 residues. CDR3 DNA sequence: TGTGCCAGCAGCTTACGGGGCTCTGGGGCCAACGTCCTGACTTTC. This encodes CASSLRGSGANVLTF.

This clone came up many times. The V and J genes are TRBV7-2 and TRBJ2-2, with 10 bases lining up with TRBD2. Germline trimming cut 4 bases from V and 1 base from J; bases unmatched to any gene: 0. This CDR3 spans 15 amino acids. Germline loops: CDR1 SGHTA, CDR2 FQGNSA. The CDR3 is CASSWTSGNTGELFF. The CDR3 coding sequence is TGTGCCAGCAGCTGGACTAGCGGGAACACCGGGGAGCTGTTTTTT.

This clone was recorded a few times. This sequence joins TRBV7-3 and TRBJ2-1; the match to TRBD2 covers 8 bases. Germline V gives CDR1 SGHTA, CDR2 FQGTGA. Trimming took 2 bases from V and 6 from J; bases not matched to a gene: 3. CDR3 size: 14 residues. CDR3 coding DNA: TGTGCCAGCAGCTTACCGGGGGGGGGCAATGAGCAGTTCTTC. Its translation: CASSLPGGGNEQFF.

This clone was counted between two and nine times. The CDR3 nucleotides are TGTGCCAGCAGCGCCACAGGGATGGGCCAAGAGACCCAGTACTTC. Its protein product is CASSATGMGQETQYF. The V and J genes are TRBV9 and TRBJ2-5, with D tentatively TRBD1 (6 bases). Germline-derived CDR1 and CDR2 are SGDLS and YYNGEE. This CDR3 contains 15 residues. Trimming took off 3 bases at V and 1 base at J, with 13 bases between the two ends.

This clone appeared a few times. CDR3 in DNA: TGCGCCAGCAGCCGAAGAGTTGGTAGCGGGAACACCGGGGAGCTGTTTTTT. Protein sequence: CASSRRVGSGNTGELFF. The chain links TRBV4-3 to TRBJ2-2; possible D gene TRBD2, 6 bases. V was pared by 4 bases and J by 1 base, with 16 bases between. There are 17 residues in the CDR3. In germline, CDR1 is LGHNA, CDR2 YSLEER.

This clone was observed a few times. For the CDR3, the DNA is TGCGCCAGCAGCTTGATGGCTAGCGGATACAATGAGCAGTTCTTC. This translates into CASSLMASGYNEQFF. This rearrangement joins TRBV5-1 to TRBJ2-1; 7 bases are a match to TRBD2. The CDR3 covers 15 residues. Germline-derived CDR1 and CDR2 are SGHRS and YFSETQ. The V segment lost 1 base and the J segment 4 bases; nucleotides outside the gene matches: 5.

This chain connects TRBV19 to TRBJ1-4, with a possible D match to TRBD1 (6 bases). The CDR3 has 15 residues. Germline V lookup: CDR1 LNHDA, CDR2 SQIVND (reference sequence). V was cut by 4 bases and J by 6 bases, with 15 bases left in between. In nucleotides, the CDR3 is TGTGCCAGTAGTACATCGGGACAACGTTATGAAAAACTGTTTTTT. Translation: CASSTSGQRYEKLFF.

The chain has TRBV2 and TRBJ2-2; no definite D call. The CDR3 runs to 15 residues. In germline, CDR1 is SNHLY, CDR2 FYNNEI. Between the trimmed V and J ends, which lost 4 bases and 0 bases, there was a span of 9 bases. In DNA form, the CDR3 reads TGTGCCAGCAGTGCTGAGACACCGAACACCGGGGAGCTGTTTTTT. Encoded protein: CASSAETPNTGELFF.